The 4 T cell receptor beta chains given below trace back to one sample, sequenced in a study of Graves' ophthalmopathy and Graves' hyperthyroidism. RNA served as the template for amplifying TCR beta CDR3 regions. In the first round, RT-PCR was carried out with HTBI primers, and a multiplex PCR formed the second round. TCRdb used MiXCR to reprocess the multiplex PCR reads, holding one entry per CDR3 protein. The table records hundreds of thousands of distinct CDR3 sequences, approximately 22% of them present only once. Sequencing input: peripheral blood. The receptors derive from a woman aged 18-29 years with stable Graves' hyperthyroidism. Some clones in this sample may be carry-over from other donors' samples.

The V and J genes are TRBV20-1 and TRBJ1-1; D uncertain. This CDR3 contains 11 residues. V lost 3 bases to trimming and J lost 11 bases, with 13 bases between them. CDR1 is DFQATT and CDR2 is SNEGSKA in the germline V gene (reference sequence). The CDR3 coding sequence is TGCAGTGCTAGCGAGGTCCCGCGGGCTTTCTTT. Its protein product is CSASEVPRAFF.

As to this clonotype: Since a much larger clone is just one base distant, this may be a read error. This rearrangement joins TRBV30 to TRBJ1-6; D may be TRBD1 (6 bases). Germline lookup yields CDR1 GTSNPN and CDR2 SVGIG (reference sequence). This CDR3 has 15 residues. The CDR3 region is CSWGTLTGDNSPLHF. In nucleotides, the CDR3 is TGTTCCTGGGGAACGCTGACAGGAGATAATTCACCCCTCCACTTT.

This clonotype was picked up many times. The rearrangement links TRBV6-2 or TRBV6-3 to TRBJ1-5; a weak D match, TRBD1 (6 bases). The CDR3 is 17 residues long. Germline-derived CDR1 and CDR2 are MNHEY and SVGEGT. V shed 2 bases and J shed 5 bases, with 19 bases lying between them. The DNA for the CDR3 is TGTGCCAGCAGTTACCGTCCCTTTACAGGGATGGATCAGCCCCAGCATTTT. Its protein product is CASSYRPFTGMDQPQHF.

This clonotype was seen many times. J is TRBJ1-5 and V is TRBV6-2 or TRBV6-3; D ambiguous. Germline CDR1 reads MNHEY; CDR2 reads SVGEGT. The CDR3 runs 15 residues. Trimming removed 0 bases at V and 4 bases at J, with 10 bases between. The CDR3 DNA sequence: TGTGCCAGCAGTTACTCGGCAGCGGGGAATCAGCCCCAGCATTTT. Translating it yields CASSYSAAGNQPQHF.